These 23 T cell receptor beta chains originate from one sample sequenced in a study of T cells in Graves' hyperthyroidism and ophthalmopathy. RNA transcripts provided the source from which TCR beta CDR3 regions were amplified. The study used the HTBI primer set for a first-round RT-PCR of the TCR CDR3. MiXCR was run by TCRdb on the multiplex PCR reads, yielding one entry per CDR3 protein. The data show about 290,000 distinct CDR3 sequences, roughly 13% seen once. The sequencing sample was made of blood. These receptor sequences come from a woman between 40 and 55 years old with Graves' hyperthyroidism.

This clonotype showed up many times. The chain uses TRBV6-6 and TRBJ1-5; possible D gene TRBD1, 6 bases. Germline V gene lookup returns CDR1 MNHNY and CDR2 SVGAGI (reference sequence). V was cut by 2 bases and J by 4 bases, with 15 bases left in between. The length of the CDR3 is 16 residues. CDR3 in DNA: TGTGCCAGCAGTTACACCGTACAGGGACCAAATCAGCCCCAGCATTTT. The encoded protein is CASSYTVQGPNQPQHF.

The chain couples TRBV29-1 to TRBJ2-1; the match to TRBD2 covers 10 bases. CDR3 length equals 15 residues. The trim removed 5 bases at V and 6 bases at J, leaving 10 bases unmatched. CDR1 and CDR2 (germline): SQVTM, ANQGSEA. CDR3 nucleotides: TGCAGCGTTCCCCGAGCGGGAGGGCCGGGCAATGAGCAGTTCTTC. Translation gives CSVPRAGGPGNEQFF.

This clonotype has ten or more counts. V is TRBV28 and J is TRBJ1-5; D is possibly TRBD1 (6 bases). CDR3 length: 15 residues. Deletions cut 3 bases from V and 2 bases from J, with 11 bases between. Germline V gene lookup returns CDR1 MDHEN and CDR2 SYDVKM. The CDR3: CASSFRGLGNQPQHF. CDR3 DNA sequence: TGTGCCAGCAGTTTCCGGGGGCTTGGCAATCAGCCCCAGCATTTT.

This clonotype was counted at least ten times. The rearrangement joins TRBV7-9 to TRBJ2-3; 10 bases are shared with TRBD2. Per germline, CDR1 SEHNR and CDR2 FQNEAQ (reference sequence). Trimming at V came to 1 base and at J to 4 bases, leaving 2 bases not matched to a gene. The CDR3 loop spans 15 amino acids. CDR3 amino acids: CASSLGLAGADTQYF. The CDR3 nucleotides are TGTGCCAGCAGCTTAGGACTAGCGGGTGCAGATACGCAGTATTTT.

CDR3 nucleotides: TGCGCCAGCAGCCAATCTGGGGGGAAACTGTTTTTT. As protein: CASSQSGGKLFF. The chain is built from TRBV4-1 and TRBJ1-4, with D tentatively TRBD1 (5 bases). With 2 bases removed from V and 11 bases from J, the gap between germline ends came to 9 bases. This CDR3 has 12 residues. Germline loops: CDR1 MGHRA, CDR2 YSYEKL.

This clonotype was observed at least ten times. The chain employs TRBV12-3 or TRBV12-4 and TRBJ1-6; D unclear. The CDR3 covers 11 residues. V lost 2 bases and J 7 bases, leaving 0 bases between the germline ends. Here the CDR3 DNA reads TGTGCCAGCAGTTTAAATTCACCCCTCCACTTT. Its translation is CASSLNSPLHF.

This clonotype was seen only a few times. V gene TRBV9 combines with J gene TRBJ2-5; either TRBD1 or TRBD2 may fit D (5 bases each). This CDR3 region has 14 residues. Per the germline V gene, CDR1 is SGDLS and CDR2 is YYNGEE. V was clipped by 0 bases and J by 4 bases, with 10 bases between them. The CDR3 here is CASSVVRDGETQYF. The CDR3 coding sequence is TGTGCCAGCAGCGTAGTCAGGGACGGAGAGACCCAGTACTTC. The full variable domain, completed using reference TRBV9 and TRBJ2-5, is DSGVTQTPKHLITATGQRVTLRCSPRSGDLSVYWYQQSLDQGLQFLIQYYNGEERAKGNILERFSAQQFPDLHSELNLSSLELGDSALYFCASSVVRDGETQYFGPGTRLLVL.

The chain links TRBV10-3 to TRBJ1-5; D is possibly TRBD1 (6 bases). The ends were cut back, 6 bases at V and 5 bases at J, with 17 bases in the middle. In germline, CDR1 is ENHRY, CDR2 SYGVKD. The CDR3 loop spans 15 amino acids. The CDR3 is CAISHSRGVDQPQHF. CDR3 DNA sequence: TGTGCCATCAGCCATTCCAGGGGTGTGGATCAGCCCCAGCATTTT.

This clonotype was observed at least ten times. The V gene is TRBV12-3 or TRBV12-4, the J gene TRBJ2-3; TRBD2 matches at 7 bases. The CDR3 length is 14 residues. V was clipped by 7 bases and J by 2 bases; unmatched bases: 6. This CDR3 reads CASTGLGFTDTQYF. CDR3 in DNA: TGTGCCAGCACCGGACTAGGCTTCACAGATACGCAGTATTTT.

This chain connects TRBV5-6 to TRBJ2-1; 13 positions match TRBD2. With 1 base clipped from V and 7 bases from J, the junction kept 5 bases outside the gene matches. This CDR3 contains 16 residues. Germline CDR1 reads SGHDT; CDR2 reads YYEEEE. The CDR3 loop reads CASSLPGLAGANEQFF. The CDR3 bases are TGTGCCAGCAGCTTGCCTGGACTAGCGGGAGCAAATGAGCAGTTCTTC.

V and J are TRBV29-1 and TRBJ2-5; 7 bases are shared with TRBD2. Unmatched junction bases numbered 6, after V lost 1 base and J lost 1 base. CDR1 is SQVTM, CDR2 ANQGSEA, per germline. The CDR3 extends over 15 amino acids. CDR3: CSVEGGGGTQETQYF. The CDR3 DNA follows: TGCAGCGTTGAAGGGGGGGGAGGAACCCAAGAGACCCAGTACTTC.

The rearrangement uses TRBV10-2 and TRBJ2-1; perhaps TRBD1 as D (5 bases). Trimming took off 6 bases at V and 9 bases at J, with 9 bases between the two ends. The germline gives CDR1 WSHSY, CDR2 SAAADI. This CDR3 contains 11 residues. The CDR3 sequence is CASRDGAEQFF. The CDR3 nucleotides read TGCGCCAGCAGGGATGGGGCTGAGCAGTTCTTC.

The chain joins TRBV19 to TRBJ1-2; the D gene is possibly TRBD1 (6 bases). The CDR3 is 14 amino acids. Looked up from germline, CDR1 is LNHDA and CDR2 is SQIVND (reference sequence). Between the trimmed V and J ends, which lost 6 bases and 4 bases, there was a span of 15 bases. The CDR3 reads CASRPQTGLYGYTF. CDR3 in DNA: TGTGCCAGTAGGCCCCAAACAGGGCTCTATGGCTACACCTTC.

The table lists this clonotype with many counts. V usage is TRBV7-8 and J usage is TRBJ1-5; D ambiguous. CDR3 size: 14 residues. CDR1 is SGHVS, CDR2 FQNEAQ, per germline. V gave up 3 bases and J gave up 6 bases, with 12 bases separating them. CDR3 sequence (DNA): TGTGCCAGCAGCTTCGTGGAAATGGGTCAGCCCCAGCATTTT. Translation: CASSFVEMGQPQHF.

This clonotype occurred a few times. The V call is TRBV19, the J call TRBJ2-3, with D possibly matching TRBD2 (6 bases). Germline V gives CDR1 LNHDA, CDR2 SQIVND (reference sequence). V gave up 4 bases and J gave up 0 bases, with 8 bases separating them. The CDR3 covers 14 residues. The CDR3 sequence: CASSSGTSTDTQYF. CDR3 coding DNA: TGTGCCAGTAGTAGCGGGACTAGCACAGATACGCAGTATTTT.

This chain links TRBV6-1 with TRBJ1-3; tentative D call: TRBD1 (5 bases). Trimming removed 9 bases at V and 0 bases at J, with 15 bases between. CDR3 length: 15 amino acids. The V gene's germline CDR1 is MNHNS and CDR2 SASEGT. The CDR3: CASGGTGYSGNTIYF. The CDR3 coding sequence is TGTGCCAGTGGGGGGACGGGATACTCTGGAAACACCATATATTTT.

This clonotype has a handful of counts. The genes are TRBV15 and TRBJ2-3; TRBD2 matches at 12 bases. Germline CDR1 and CDR2: LNHNV and YYDKDF (reference sequence). The length of the CDR3 is 17 residues. The V and J ends lost 2 bases and 6 bases, in that order; junction bases with no gene match: 9. Here the CDR3 DNA reads TGTGCCACCAGCAGAAGTTGGACTAGCGGGATGGGGGATACGCAGTATTTT. Protein: CATSRSWTSGMGDTQYF. The full variable domain, its missing parts supplied by reference TRBV15 and TRBJ2-3, is DAMVIQNPRYQVTQFGKPVTLSCSQTLNHNVMYWYQQKSSQAPKLLFHYYDKDFNNEADTPDNFQSRRPNTSFCFLDIRSPGLGDTAMYLCATSRSWTSGMGDTQYFGPGTRLTVL.

This chain uses TRBV20-1 with TRBJ1-6, with unresolved D. The V end was cut by 0 bases, the J end by 1 base, with 16 bases between. This CDR3 region has 18 residues. Germline-derived CDR1 and CDR2 are DFQATT and SNEGSKA (reference sequence). This chain's CDR3 is CSARDSAGPSSYNSPLHF. The CDR3 DNA sequence: TGCAGTGCTAGAGATTCGGCCGGCCCAAGTTCCTATAATTCACCCCTCCACTTT.

This clonotype was seen at least ten times. CDR3 residues: CSARDGGRAGSIYEQFF. CDR3 coding DNA: TGCAGTGCTAGAGACGGCGGGAGGGCCGGTAGTATATATGAGCAGTTCTTC. The rearrangement joins TRBV20-1 to TRBJ2-1; 9 bases are a match to TRBD2. V was clipped by 0 bases and J by 8 bases; unmatched bases: 14. Germline CDR1 is DFQATT and CDR2 is SNEGSKA (reference sequence). The length of the CDR3 is 17 residues.

At least ten counts were recorded for this clonotype. The rearrangement uses TRBV5-1 and TRBJ1-1, with D perhaps TRBD1 (5 bases). Germline-derived CDR1 and CDR2 are SGHRS and YFSETQ. Between the trimmed V and J ends, which lost 5 bases and 5 bases, there was a span of 16 bases. The CDR3 is 14 residues long. CDR3 region: CASSPVGEATEAFF. The DNA for the CDR3 is TGCGCCAGCAGTCCCGTAGGGGAAGCGACTGAAGCTTTCTTT.

The table lists this clonotype with a few counts. This chain links TRBV5-6 with TRBJ1-1, with D unresolved. Trimming took off 3 bases at V and 10 bases at J, with 10 bases between the two ends. The CDR3 spans 11 residues. Germline V gives CDR1 SGHDT, CDR2 YYEEEE. The CDR3, as DNA: TGTGCCAGCAGCTCCGCTGAGGTAGCTTTCTTT. As protein: CASSSAEVAFF.

This clonotype was observed at least ten times. CDR3 coding DNA: TGTGCCAGCAGTGAAGGGACTAGCGTTGATACGCAGTATTTT. It translates to CASSEGTSVDTQYF. The chain is built from TRBV2 and TRBJ2-3, with TRBD2 matching over 9 bases. CDR1 SNHLY and CDR2 FYNNEI come from the germline V gene. The CDR3 spans 14 residues. Trimming cost V 1 base and J 6 bases; bases outside gene matches: 2.

This clonotype showed up many times. This rearrangement joins TRBV7-9 to TRBJ1-1; 7 nucleotides line up with TRBD1. V was pared by 5 bases and J by 4 bases, with 7 bases of the junction left unmatched. This CDR3 region has 14 residues. From germline, CDR1 is SEHNR and CDR2 FQNEAQ (reference sequence). The CDR3 DNA reads as TGTGCCAGCAGCCGTATAAGGGGGCGCACTGAAGCTTTCTTT. Amino acid sequence: CASSRIRGRTEAFF.